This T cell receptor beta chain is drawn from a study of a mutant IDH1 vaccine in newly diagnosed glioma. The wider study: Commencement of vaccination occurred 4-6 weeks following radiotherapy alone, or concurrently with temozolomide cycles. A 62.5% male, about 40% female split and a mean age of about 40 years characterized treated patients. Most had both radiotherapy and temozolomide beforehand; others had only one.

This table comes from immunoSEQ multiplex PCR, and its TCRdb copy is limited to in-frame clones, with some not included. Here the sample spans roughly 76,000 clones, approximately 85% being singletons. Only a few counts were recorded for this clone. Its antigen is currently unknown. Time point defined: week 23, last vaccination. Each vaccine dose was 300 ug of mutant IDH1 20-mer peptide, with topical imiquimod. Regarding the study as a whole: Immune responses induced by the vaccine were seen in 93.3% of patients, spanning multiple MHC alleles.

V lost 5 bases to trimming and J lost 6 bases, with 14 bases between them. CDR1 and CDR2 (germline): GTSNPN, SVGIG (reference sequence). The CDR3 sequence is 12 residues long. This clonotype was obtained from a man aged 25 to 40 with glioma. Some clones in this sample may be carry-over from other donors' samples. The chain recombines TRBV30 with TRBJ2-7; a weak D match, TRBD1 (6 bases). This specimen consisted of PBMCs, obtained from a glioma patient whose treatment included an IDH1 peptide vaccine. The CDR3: CAWVQGQSEQYF. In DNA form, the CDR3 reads TGTGCCTGGGTTCAGGGGCAGAGCGAGCAGTACTTC.